Below, 25 T cell receptor beta chains from the same sample are listed, as sequenced in a study of CD8 T cells in ankylosing spondylitis. These receptors' targets are unknown. Using its own MiXCR run on the 5' RACE reads, TCRdb lists one record per CDR3 protein. The table shows around 890,000 distinct CDR3 sequences, with roughly 12% occurring only once. General observations from the study: Roughly 8 highly homologous variants made up a TCR beta motif, and this motif appeared characteristic of ankylosing spondylitis blood.

The sequenced sample was blood, either unsorted or a sorted T cell fraction (not recorded which). The receptors derive from a male donor with ankylosing spondylitis.

This clonotype came up many times. This chain uses TRBV29-1 with TRBJ1-5; no firm D call. This CDR3 contains 14 residues. In germline, CDR1 is SQVTM, CDR2 ANQGSEA. V gave up 4 bases and J gave up 0 bases, with 10 bases separating them. Here the CDR3 reads CSVGVSNSNQPQHF. CDR3 DNA sequence: TGCAGCGTTGGAGTCTCAAATAGCAATCAGCCCCAGCATTTT.

The rearrangement joins TRBV7-2 to TRBJ2-5, with D unclear. The CDR3 loop spans 15 amino acids. Per germline, CDR1 SGHTA and CDR2 FQGNSA. V shed 1 base and J shed 5 bases, with 14 bases lying between them. CDR3 bases: TGTGCCAGCAGCTTAGGGCCTGGCACTTGGGAGACCCAGTACTTC. Translation gives CASSLGPGTWETQYF. The variable domain in full, with the rest retrieved from reference TRBV7-2 and TRBJ2-5, is GAGVSQSPSNKVTEKGKDVELRCDPISGHTALYWYRQSLGQGLEFLIYFQGNSAPDKSGLPSDRFSAERTGGSVSTLTIQRTQQEDSAVYLCASSLGPGTWETQYFGPGTRLLVL.

The CDR3 DNA sequence: TGTGCCAGCAGCTTAGCCTCTAGCGGAAGTTACAATGAGCAGTTCTTC. Translating gives CASSLASSGSYNEQFF. The chain links TRBV11-2 to TRBJ2-1, with 7 bases aligning to TRBD2. Trimming at V came to 1 base and at J to 4 bases, leaving 7 bases not matched to a gene. Looked up from germline, CDR1 is SGHAT and CDR2 is FQNNGV. The CDR3 length is 16 residues.

This clonotype was seen a few times. The chain joins TRBV4-3 to TRBJ1-6; D possibly corresponds to TRBD1 (6 bases). The ends were cut back, 0 bases at V and 5 bases at J, with 11 bases in the middle. This CDR3 contains 16 residues. Germline-derived CDR1 and CDR2 are LGHNA and YSLEER. CDR3 in DNA: TGCGCCAGCAGCCAAGAAGTGGACAGAGATAATTCACCCCTCCACTTT. Protein sequence: CASSQEVDRDNSPLHF.

This clonotype has only a few counts. The chain is built from TRBV6-2 or TRBV6-3 and TRBJ2-1, with D perhaps TRBD1 or TRBD2 (5 bases each). Trimming left V 6 bases short and J 4 bases short, with 13 bases between. CDR1 is MNHEY, CDR2 SVGEGT, per germline. The CDR3 totals 14 residues. The CDR3 is CASSRRDRYNEQFF. CDR3 DNA sequence: TGTGCCAGCAGCCGCCGGGACCGGTACAATGAGCAGTTCTTC.

The V gene is TRBV18, the J gene TRBJ1-1; D ambiguous. CDR3 length equals 13 residues. Looked up from germline, CDR1 is KGHSH and CDR2 is LQKENI. Trimming stripped 4 bases from V and 7 bases from J, with 13 bases between. The CDR3 region is CASSLGRFFEAFF. CDR3 in DNA: TGTGCCAGCTCACTCGGACGCTTCTTTGAAGCTTTCTTT.

This chain uses TRBV30 with TRBJ2-3; 13 bases fit TRBD2. Trimming at V came to 3 bases and at J to 4 bases, leaving 7 bases not matched to a gene. The germline V gene encodes CDR1 GTSNPN and CDR2 SVGIG (reference sequence). The CDR3 sequence is 16 residues long. This CDR3 reads CAWSHGLAGEADTQYF. CDR3 coding DNA: TGTGCCTGGAGCCATGGACTAGCGGGAGAGGCAGATACGCAGTATTTT.

This clonotype showed up just a few times. The chain recombines TRBV20-1 with TRBJ1-1; TRBD1 agrees at 8 bases. This CDR3 is built from 13 residues. V dropped 3 bases and J dropped 3; count of bases not matched to a gene: 3. In germline, CDR1 is DFQATT, CDR2 SNEGSKA (reference sequence). Here the CDR3 reads CSASSGGYTEAFF. CDR3 DNA: TGCAGTGCTAGCTCAGGGGGCTACACTGAAGCTTTCTTT.

This clonotype has a handful of counts. V is TRBV18 and J is TRBJ2-7; D is possibly TRBD1 or TRBD2 (6 bases each). V lost 2 bases and J lost 3, with 14 bases in between. CDR1 and CDR2 (germline): KGHSH, LQKENI. The CDR3 is 15 amino acids. As DNA, the CDR3 is TGTGCCAGCTCACCATCTCCTGGGGGGCTCTACGAGCAGTACTTC. Its protein is CASSPSPGGLYEQYF.

This clonotype was seen a handful of times. The chain employs TRBV5-1 and TRBJ2-1; 12 bases agree with TRBD2. Trimming took 4 bases from V and 8 from J; bases not matched to a gene: 7. Germline loops: CDR1 SGHRS, CDR2 YFSETQ. CDR3 size: 15 residues. CDR3 nucleotides: TGCGCCAGCAGCGCCGCTAGCGGGGGGGTTTATGAGCAGTTCTTC. Its translation is CASSAASGGVYEQFF.

A few counts support this clonotype. The V gene is TRBV7-2, the J gene TRBJ2-6; no clear D gene. Germline V gives CDR1 SGHTA, CDR2 FQGNSA. The CDR3 sequence is 16 residues long. V gave up 6 bases and J gave up 0 bases, with 12 bases separating them. DNA for the CDR3: TGTGCCAGCAGACTGAGGCTGAACTCTGGGGCCAACGTCCTGACTTTC. Translated, it gives CASRLRLNSGANVLTF.

This chain links TRBV6-1 with TRBJ2-1; D gene unclear. V was trimmed by 4 bases and J by 6 bases, leaving 10 bases between them. The CDR3 covers 13 residues. CDR1 MNHNS and CDR2 SASEGT come from the germline V gene. The CDR3: CASSARQPNEQFF. CDR3 DNA sequence: TGTGCCAGCAGTGCCCGACAACCCAATGAGCAGTTCTTC.

This clonotype was detected only a few times. CDR3 sequence (DNA): TGTGCCAGCAGCTTAGCGCGACTTAACTATGGCTACACCTTC. Amino acid sequence: CASSLARLNYGYTF. This chain joins TRBV7-2 and TRBJ1-2; no definite D call. Trimming stripped 0 bases from V and 1 base from J, with 6 bases between. The CDR3 is 14 residues long. Per germline, CDR1 SGHTA and CDR2 FQGNSA. Full variable domain (missing parts from reference TRBV7-2 and TRBJ1-2): GAGVSQSPSNKVTEKGKDVELRCDPISGHTALYWYRQSLGQGLEFLIYFQGNSAPDKSGLPSDRFSAERTGGSVSTLTIQRTQQEDSAVYLCASSLARLNYGYTFGSGTRLTVV.

This chain links TRBV6-5 with TRBJ2-5, with a possible D match to TRBD2 (5 bases). V shed 0 bases and J shed 5 bases, with 10 bases lying between them. Germline V gives CDR1 MNHEY, CDR2 SVGAGI. This CDR3 contains 14 residues. The CDR3 nucleotides are TGTGCCAGCAGTTACTCTGGCCGGAGGGAGACCCAGTACTTC. Amino acid sequence: CASSYSGRRETQYF.

Remarks on this clonotype: The missing conserved phenylalanine or tryptophan at the end of this CDR3 makes a read error likely. The rearrangement joins TRBV12-3 or TRBV12-4 to TRBJ1-2; perhaps TRBD1 as D (6 bases). V lost 2 bases and J lost 4, with 20 bases in between. The CDR3 is made up of 17 amino acids. The CDR3 nucleotides are TGTGCCAGCAGTTTACGGGACAAGGGGACAAGGGGCTATGGCTACACCCTC. It specifies CASSLRDKGTRGYGYTL.

This clonotype has more than one count but fewer than ten. CDR3 DNA sequence: TGCGCCAGCAGACCCGGGACAGATGAACGTTCACCCCTCCACTTT. As protein: CASRPGTDERSPLHF. The V call is TRBV5-1, the J call TRBJ1-6, with 7 positions matching TRBD1. The CDR3 runs to 15 residues. CDR1 is SGHRS and CDR2 is YFSETQ in the germline V gene. Germline trimming cut 5 bases from V and 9 bases from J; bases unmatched to any gene: 11.

Of note for this clonotype: A much larger clone lies one base from this, so it may be a read error. This chain joins TRBV12-3 or TRBV12-4 and TRBJ2-1; TRBD1 is a possible D gene (5 bases). This CDR3 is built from 13 residues. The CDR3 loop reads CASRLVGVHEQFF. CDR3 sequence (DNA): TGTGCCAGCAGATTAGTAGGGGTCCATGAGCAGTTCTTC.

The chain couples TRBV5-1 to TRBJ2-7; a weak D match, TRBD2 (6 bases). The germline V gene encodes CDR1 SGHRS and CDR2 YFSETQ. This CDR3 is 15 amino acids long. Between the trimmed V and J ends, which lost 5 bases and 3 bases, there was a span of 18 bases. The CDR3 DNA follows: TGCGCCAGCAGTATTTCTGGGGGGAAGGGCTACGAGCAGTACTTC. Encoded protein: CASSISGGKGYEQYF.

This clonotype occurred a few times. The chain couples TRBV9 to TRBJ2-5; TRBD2 matches at 8 bases. V gave up 4 bases and J gave up 5 bases; unmatched junction bases: 7. The CDR3 runs 14 residues. CDR1 and CDR2 from the germline V gene are SGDLS and YYNGEE. CDR3 protein: CASSIFGGGETQYF. In DNA form, the CDR3 reads TGTGCCAGCAGCATCTTTGGCGGGGGGGAGACCCAGTACTTC.

This clonotype has only a few counts. In DNA, the CDR3 is TGTGCCAGCAGTAATCTGGTGACTAGCGGGATTACTTACAATGAGCAGTTCTTC. Amino acids: CASSNLVTSGITYNEQFF. V is TRBV6-2 or TRBV6-3 and J is TRBJ2-1; 11 nucleotides match TRBD2. Per germline, CDR1 MNHEY and CDR2 SVGEGT. There are 18 residues in the CDR3. The ends lost 5 bases at V and 4 bases at J; junction bases unmatched: 13.

The chain uses TRBV10-3 and TRBJ2-3, with D maybe TRBD2 (5 bases). From germline, CDR1 is ENHRY and CDR2 SYGVKD. CDR3 size: 16 residues. Trimming stripped 4 bases from V and 0 bases from J, with 14 bases between. The CDR3 region is CAISGSPAESTDTQYF. CDR3 DNA sequence: TGTGCCATCAGTGGGAGCCCAGCGGAGAGCACAGATACGCAGTATTTT.

The CDR3 DNA is TGCAGTGCGAGCGGTGGGTCCTTCTTACGGGAGCAGTACTTC. Its translation is CSASGGSFLREQYF. The chain links TRBV20-1 to TRBJ2-7; tentative D call: TRBD2 (5 bases). The CDR3 has 14 amino acids. The V end lost 6 bases, the J end lost 7 bases, and 22 bases lay between the germline ends. Germline values: CDR1 DFQATT, CDR2 SNEGSKA (reference sequence).

The chain joins TRBV5-1 to TRBJ2-5; possible D gene TRBD1, 6 bases. From germline, CDR1 is SGHRS and CDR2 YFSETQ. With 4 bases removed from V and 0 bases from J, the gap between germline ends came to 13 bases. The length of the CDR3 is 15 residues. CDR3 protein: CASSRFQGYQETQYF. Written as DNA, the CDR3 is TGCGCCAGCAGCAGATTTCAGGGGTACCAAGAGACCCAGTACTTC.

This clonotype was picked up a small number of times. J is TRBJ2-2 and V is TRBV24-1; 7 bases line up with TRBD1. Germline-derived CDR1 and CDR2 are KGHDR and SFDVKD. The ends lost 0 bases at V and 13 bases at J; junction bases unmatched: 4. This CDR3 is built from 13 residues. The CDR3 loop is CATSDLRQGGLFF. CDR3 nucleotides: TGTGCCACCAGTGATTTGAGACAGGGTGGGCTGTTTTTT.

This clonotype was seen a handful of times. This sequence joins TRBV29-1 and TRBJ2-5; tentative D call: TRBD2 (5 bases). Germline CDR1 reads SQVTM; CDR2 reads ANQGSEA. The length of the CDR3 is 13 residues. The V and J ends lost 4 bases and 5 bases respectively, with 14 bases between them. The CDR3 DNA reads TGCAGCGTTGCCGCCGCCCCGGGGGAGACCCAGTACTTC. Encoded protein: CSVAAAPGETQYF. Together with reference TRBV29-1 and TRBJ2-5, the CDR3 gives the full variable domain: SAVISQKPSRDICQRGTSLTIQCQVDSQVTMMFWYRQQPGQSLTLIATANQGSEATYESGFVIDKFPISRPNLTFSTLTVSNMSPEDSSIYLCSVAAAPGETQYFGPGTRLLVL.